This T cell receptor (beta chain) was sequenced in a study of blood T cell repertoires in COVID-19. Across the study: COVID-19 samples from acute and convalescent phases originated in the United States, Italy and Spain.

The data were produced by immunoSEQ multiplex PCR, yet TCRdb's version contains in-frame clones alone and is incomplete. The repertoire includes almost 400,000 clones, roughly nine tenths of them detected once, and less than 2% sits in the top ten. The CDR3 totals 15 residues. V lost 4 bases and J 3 bases, leaving 11 bases between the germline ends. Germline loops: CDR1 SGDLS, CDR2 YYNGEE. The chain employs TRBV9 and TRBJ1-6, with D perhaps matching TRBD1 (6 bases). The clonotype comes from a woman between 25 and 40 years old who had recovered from COVID-19. The sequenced sample consisted of PBMCs or T cells enriched from blood (not recorded which). The chain's CDR3 is CASSTTGNYNSPLHF. The CDR3 region has the DNA TGTGCCAGCAGCACTACAGGGAACTATAATTCACCCCTCCACTTT.